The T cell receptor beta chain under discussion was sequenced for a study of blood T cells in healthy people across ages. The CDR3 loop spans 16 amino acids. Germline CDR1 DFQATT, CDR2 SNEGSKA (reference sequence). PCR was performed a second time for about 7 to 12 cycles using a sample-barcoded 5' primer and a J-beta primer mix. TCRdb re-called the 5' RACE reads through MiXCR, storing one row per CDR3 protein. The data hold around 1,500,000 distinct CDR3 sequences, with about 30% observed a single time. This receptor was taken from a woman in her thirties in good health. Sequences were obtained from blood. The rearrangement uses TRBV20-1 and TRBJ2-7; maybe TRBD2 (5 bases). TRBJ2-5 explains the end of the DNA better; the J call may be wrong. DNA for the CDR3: TGCAGTGCTGACCCCGGGGTCGGAAGAGTGCAAGAGACCCAGTACTTC. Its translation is CSADPGVGRVQETQYF.